A single T cell receptor beta chain is shown here with its context. Antigen unknown. These data belong to a study of T cell responses to AZD1222 COVID-19 vaccine. Study overall: Timing groups of about 4 and about 12 weeks for second doses were pooled.

Study results and limitations: Repertoires in all cases were sampled only once the peak T cell response had passed. Recipients of AZD1222 seropositive at baseline numbered only 5 to 7. Of spike-specific TCRs, nearly half reportedly target regions left unmutated in variants.

The CDR3 runs to 15 residues. CDR1 and CDR2 from the germline V gene are SEHNR and FQNEAQ (reference sequence). V lost 4 bases to trimming and J lost 2 bases; unmatched junction nucleotides: 5. Assay: immunoSEQ multiplex PCR; the TCRdb copy retains only in-frame clones and omits some. The repertoire holds 90,000 to 110,000 clones, with more than 75% as singletons. The chain combines TRBV7-9 with TRBJ2-3; 8 bases match TRBD1. The TCR originated in an adult in good health. The source material was peripheral blood, sampled on day 0 of AZD1222 vaccination. In DNA, the CDR3 is TGTGCCAGCAGCTCGACAGGGGATTACACAGATACGCAGTATTTT. It yields the protein CASSSTGDYTDTQYF.